These 30 T cell receptor beta chains were all obtained from the same sample, sequenced in a study of control samples from healthy donors and cancer patients. Profiling relied on immunoSEQ multiplex PCR, and the TCRdb table lists in-frame clones only, not all of them. The table has approximately 150,000 clones, around 94% seen once. The source material was PBMCs. The receptor set was obtained from a man in his 60s with colorectal cancer.

The chain uses TRBV29-1 and TRBJ1-5, with D uncertain. Germline values: CDR1 SQVTM, CDR2 ANQGSEA. The CDR3 has 13 amino acids. The V and J ends lost 3 bases and 7 bases respectively, with 13 bases between them. The CDR3 loop is CSVETPGDQPQHF. CDR3 nucleotide sequence: TGCAGCGTTGAGACCCCGGGAGACCAGCCCCAGCATTTT. Together with reference TRBV29-1 and TRBJ1-5, the CDR3 gives the full variable domain: SAVISQKPSRDICQRGTSLTIQCQVDSQVTMMFWYRQQPGQSLTLIATANQGSEATYESGFVIDKFPISRPNLTFSTLTVSNMSPEDSSIYLCSVETPGDQPQHFGDGTRLSIL.

This chain joins TRBV27 and TRBJ2-7; D remains ambiguous. Germline assignment: CDR1 MNHEY and CDR2 SMNVEV (reference sequence). With 4 bases removed from V and 3 bases from J, the gap between germline ends came to 10 bases. The CDR3 totals 13 residues. The CDR3 nucleotides are TGTGCCAGCAGTTCTGTTAGCAGCTACGAGCAGTACTTC. Amino acid sequence: CASSSVSSYEQYF.

The chain is built from TRBV19 and TRBJ2-2; 12 nucleotides align to TRBD2. Germline V gene data show CDR1 as LNHDA and CDR2 as SQIVND (reference sequence). V gave up 6 bases and J gave up 1 base; unmatched junction bases: 3. CDR3 size: 16 residues. CDR3 nucleotide sequence: TGTGCCAGTAGCACTAGCGGGGGGAAGAACACCGGGGAGCTGTTTTTT. Its protein product is CASSTSGGKNTGELFF.

The chain has TRBV7-2 and TRBJ1-4, with TRBD1 identical over 7 bases. The CDR3 loop spans 15 amino acids. Germline V gives CDR1 SGHTA, CDR2 FQGNSA. J gave up 6 bases and V 2 bases, and 6 bases lay outside the gene matches. CDR3 region: CASSLSARGDEKLFF. CDR3 nucleotides: TGTGCCAGCAGCTTATCCGCCAGGGGGGATGAAAAACTGTTTTTT.

V and J are TRBV4-1 and TRBJ1-3; D not certain. The germline gives CDR1 MGHRA, CDR2 YSYEKL. Trimming stripped 1 base from V and 4 bases from J, with 17 bases between. The CDR3 extends over 17 amino acids. Here the CDR3 DNA reads TGCGCCAGCAGCCAAGTCGGATCGGAACTCAGGGGAAACACCATATATTTT. Translating it yields CASSQVGSELRGNTIYF.

V is TRBV21-1 and J is TRBJ1-2. TRBV21-1 is flagged as a pseudogene. The CDR3 length is 17 residues. In DNA, the CDR3 is TGTGCCAGCTGTAGGGAGGGAGGCAGGGGGGGTTCGTATGGCTACACCTTC. This codes for CASCREGGRGGSYGYTF.

This clone was counted a few times. This chain uses TRBV7-9 with TRBJ2-1; D gene ambiguous. CDR3 length equals 13 residues. V was trimmed by 1 base and J by 4 bases, leaving 5 bases between them. The germline CDR1 and CDR2 sequences are SEHNR and FQNEAQ (reference sequence). The CDR3 is CASSLGRYNEQFF. DNA of the CDR3: TGTGCCAGCAGCTTAGGAAGATACAATGAGCAGTTCTTC.

The J gene is TRBJ1-5, the V gene TRBV7-2; D remains ambiguous. CDR3 length: 13 residues. The germline V and J ends were trimmed by 5 bases and 0 bases, with 5 bases remaining between them. The germline V gene encodes CDR1 SGHTA and CDR2 FQGNSA. Here the CDR3 reads CASSTYSNQPQHF. DNA for the CDR3: TGTGCCAGCAGCACCTATAGCAATCAGCCCCAGCATTTT.

The chain uses TRBV27 and TRBJ2-3; D is uncertain. Germline values: CDR1 MNHEY, CDR2 SMNVEV (reference sequence). V was pared by 2 bases and J by 2 bases, with 5 bases between. The CDR3 runs 13 residues. CDR3 DNA: TGTGCCAGCAGTTTAGTCAACACAGATACGCAGTATTTT. Its translation: CASSLVNTDTQYF.

V is TRBV19 and J is TRBJ1-1; TRBD1 matches 8 bases. The length of the CDR3 is 14 residues. Trimming took 4 bases from V and 5 from J; bases not matched to a gene: 6. Per germline, CDR1 LNHDA and CDR2 SQIVND (reference sequence). DNA for the CDR3: TGTGCCAGTAGTACCGACAGGGGTAGGACTGAAGCTTTCTTT. Translation gives CASSTDRGRTEAFF.

The chain combines TRBV5-1 with TRBJ1-4, with TRBD1 as a possible D gene (6 bases). The germline CDR1 and CDR2 sequences are SGHRS and YFSETQ. The CDR3 has 15 residues. V lost 0 bases to trimming and J lost 4 bases, with 10 bases between them. The chain's CDR3 is CASSLDRVDNEKLFF. The CDR3 DNA follows: TGCGCCAGCAGCTTGGACAGGGTAGATAATGAAAAACTGTTTTTT.

The chain couples TRBV5-6 to TRBJ2-7; 7 nucleotides match TRBD2. CDR1 and CDR2 from the germline V gene are SGHDT and YYEEEE. CDR3 length equals 14 residues. V shed 2 bases, J shed 0 bases, and the junction held 2 bases outside the gene matches. The CDR3 coding sequence is TGTGCCAGCAGCTTAGTAGCGGGCTCCTACGAGCAGTACTTC. Translating it yields CASSLVAGSYEQYF.

The chain carries TRBV6-2 or TRBV6-3 and TRBJ2-7; no definite D call. Germline CDR1 MNHEY, CDR2 SVGEGT. V lost 2 bases to trimming and J lost 2 bases, with 7 bases between them. CDR3 size: 13 residues. The DNA of the CDR3 is TGTGCCAGCAGTTACAGTCTGACCTACGAGCAGTACTTC. This encodes CASSYSLTYEQYF.

The DNA of the CDR3 is TGTGCCAGCTCACAACGGACCAATCCCCAAGTTCGGGAGCTGTTTTTT. Its translation: CASSQRTNPQVRELFF. The chain carries TRBV18 and TRBJ2-2; D ambiguous. CDR1 and CDR2 (germline): KGHSH, LQKENI. The CDR3 is 16 residues long. The ends were cut back, 4 bases at V and 9 bases at J, with 21 bases in the middle.

This clone has a single count. The rearrangement uses TRBV30 and TRBJ2-7; possible D gene TRBD2, 5 bases. With 1 base removed from V and 3 bases from J, the gap between germline ends came to 13 bases. This CDR3 region has 14 residues. Looked up from germline, CDR1 is GTSNPN and CDR2 is SVGIG (reference sequence). CDR3 in amino acids: CAWSGISGIYEQYF. For the CDR3, the DNA is TGTGCCTGGAGTGGAATTTCCGGGATCTACGAGCAGTACTTC. Based on the CDR3 plus reference TRBV30 and TRBJ2-7, the full variable domain is SQTIHQWPATLVQPVGSPLSLECTVEGTSNPNLYWYRQAAGRGLQLLFYSVGIGQISSEVPQNLSASRPQDRQFILSSKKLLLSDSGFYLCAWSGISGIYEQYFGPGTRLTVT.

The CDR3 reads CASSFGGGEKLFF. CDR3 coding DNA: TGTGCCAGCAGTTTTGGAGGTGGGGAAAAACTGTTTTTT. The chain carries TRBV12-3 or TRBV12-4 and TRBJ1-4; D gene unclear. V was pared by 3 bases and J by 8 bases, with 10 bases between. The CDR3 spans 13 residues.

This clone was seen just once. Other nucleotide sequences from this sample produce the same CDR3. The V call is TRBV6-2 or TRBV6-3, the J call TRBJ1-2; 7 bases fit TRBD1. Germline-derived CDR1 and CDR2 are MNHEY and SVGEGT. The V segment lost 0 bases and the J segment 6 bases; nucleotides outside the gene matches: 10. The CDR3 has 16 amino acids. CDR3 DNA: TGTGCCAGCAGTTACTCAAACAGGGGAGAAGGGGATGGCTACACCTTC. It is translated as CASSYSNRGEGDGYTF.

The J gene is TRBJ2-5, the V gene TRBV6-5, with D tentatively TRBD2 (6 bases). The ends were cut back, 8 bases at V and 5 bases at J, with 12 bases in the middle. This CDR3 comprises 12 residues. The germline gives CDR1 MNHEY, CDR2 SVGAGI. CDR3 region: CASRTGEETQYF. The CDR3 DNA sequence: TGTGCCAGCCGAACGGGGGAGGAGACCCAGTACTTC.

The chain links TRBV7-2 to TRBJ2-7, with D perhaps matching TRBD1 (6 bases). From germline, CDR1 is SGHTA and CDR2 FQGNSA. The CDR3 has 13 amino acids. Trimming took off 5 bases at V and 4 bases at J, with 12 bases between the two ends. This chain's CDR3 is CASSDRQVYEQYF. CDR3 nucleotides: TGTGCCAGCAGCGACCGACAGGTGTACGAGCAGTACTTC.

V gene TRBV6-2 or TRBV6-3 combines with J gene TRBJ2-1; 14 nucleotides match TRBD2. The V gene's germline CDR1 is MNHEY and CDR2 SVGEGT. The J segment lost 6 bases and the V segment lost 4 bases, leaving 5 bases of the junction unmatched. The CDR3 is 16 residues long. In nucleotides, the CDR3 is TGTGCCAGCAGTTCCTGGACTAGCGGGGGGCGCAATGAGCAGTTCTTC. This translates into CASSSWTSGGRNEQFF.

The chain employs TRBV5-1 and TRBJ2-1; TRBD2 aligns across 9 bases. V shed 4 bases, J shed 8 bases, and the junction held 10 bases outside the gene matches. This CDR3 is built from 15 residues. From germline, CDR1 is SGHRS and CDR2 YFSETQ. The CDR3 loop is CASSPGVAGVDEQFF. For the CDR3, the DNA is TGCGCCAGCAGCCCGGGGGTAGCGGGGGTCGATGAGCAGTTCTTC.

The chain couples TRBV27 to TRBJ2-7, with D possibly matching TRBD2 (5 bases). Germline assignment: CDR1 MNHEY and CDR2 SMNVEV (reference sequence). V lost 5 bases and J 0 bases, leaving 14 bases between the germline ends. The CDR3 runs 15 residues. In DNA, the CDR3 is TGTGCCAGCAGTCCCCAGACGGGAAGCTCCTACGAGCAGTACTTC. It yields the protein CASSPQTGSSYEQYF.

The chain is built from TRBV4-1 and TRBJ1-5, with D possibly TRBD1 on 6 matching bases. CDR3 length equals 15 residues. Germline V gene data show CDR1 as MGHRA and CDR2 as YSYEKL. Deletions cut 1 base from V and 4 bases from J, with 11 bases between. CDR3 in amino acids: CASSQAGQTNQPQHF. In DNA, the CDR3 is TGCGCCAGCAGCCAAGCCGGACAGACAAATCAGCCCCAGCATTTT.

V is TRBV15 and J is TRBJ2-5, with TRBD2 as a possible D gene (6 bases). V was trimmed by 0 bases and J by 2 bases, leaving 13 bases between them. Germline CDR1 reads LNHNV; CDR2 reads YYDKDF (reference sequence). This CDR3 comprises 16 residues. In DNA form, the CDR3 reads TGTGCCACCAGCAGAGAAGTGGGGGGTTATCAAGAGACCCAGTACTTC. This translates into CATSREVGGYQETQYF.

The chain combines TRBV6-5 with TRBJ2-4, with D possibly being TRBD2 (5 bases). Deletions cut 6 bases from V and 0 bases from J, with 9 bases between. From germline, CDR1 is MNHEY and CDR2 SVGAGI. The length of the CDR3 is 14 residues. The chain's CDR3 is CASRERLAKNIQYF. As DNA, the CDR3 is TGTGCCAGCAGGGAGCGGCTAGCCAAAAACATTCAGTACTTC.

The chain uses TRBV10-2 and TRBJ1-4; D call uncertain. The germline V gene encodes CDR1 WSHSY and CDR2 SAAADI. The CDR3 sequence is 11 residues long. V was clipped by 5 bases and J by 4 bases, with 2 bases between them. Written as DNA, the CDR3 is TGCGCCAGCAGTTTTAATGAAAAACTGTTTTTT. This gives the protein CASSFNEKLFF.

This clone was found once. The V call is TRBV11-2, the J call TRBJ1-6, with 7 bases matching TRBD1. CDR1 SGHAT and CDR2 FQNNGV come from the germline V gene. J was trimmed by 1 base and V by 5 bases; bases with no gene match: 8. CDR3 size: 17 residues. CDR3 nucleotides: TGTGCCAGCAGCGGAACAGGGGAAGGGTCCTATAATTCACCCCTCCACTTT. Translation: CASSGTGEGSYNSPLHF.

V is TRBV7-8 and J is TRBJ2-2, with D perhaps TRBD1 or TRBD2 (5 bases each). The V gene lost 1 base and the J gene lost 6 bases, with 12 bases spanning the gap. CDR3 size: 15 residues. Germline CDR1 reads SGHVS; CDR2 reads FQNEAQ. The CDR3 nucleotides read TGTGCCAGCAGCTTAGTAAGGGGTAGCGCCGGGGAGCTGTTTTTT. This sequence encodes CASSLVRGSAGELFF.

V is TRBV4-1 and J is TRBJ1-5; possible D gene TRBD1, 5 bases. This CDR3 contains 16 residues. The V end lost 0 bases, the J end lost 3 bases, and 12 bases lay between the germline ends. Germline values: CDR1 MGHRA, CDR2 YSYEKL. The CDR3 spells CASSQDGGRDNQPQHF. CDR3 in DNA: TGCGCCAGCAGCCAAGATGGGGGTCGAGACAATCAGCCCCAGCATTTT.

The chain carries TRBV19 and TRBJ1-1; 7 positions agree with TRBD1. J was trimmed by 0 bases and V by 4 bases; bases with no gene match: 5. The germline V gene has CDR1 LNHDA and CDR2 SQIVND (reference sequence). The CDR3 loop spans 15 amino acids. The CDR3 is CASSTDRVMNTEAFF. The CDR3 bases are TGTGCCAGTAGTACCGACAGGGTTATGAACACTGAAGCTTTCTTT.